The clone carrying this T cell receptor (beta chain) was counted a single time. Its antigen remains unidentified. Study-wide points: Whole repertoires were not studied in the larger cohort, only one V-J beta rearrangement. The TCR gene usage of tumor memory CD4+ T cells clustered together with blood and lymph node memory CD4+ cells and with lymph node naive CD4+ cells.

CDR1 is MDHEN, CDR2 SYDVKM, per germline. Trimming stripped 5 bases from V and 3 bases from J, with 14 bases between. The CDR3 length is 15 residues. Full-length variable regions came from constant-region reverse primers plus semi-nested Nested Universal Primer A PCR. TCRdb used MiXCR to reprocess the 5' RACE reads, holding one entry per CDR3 protein. Seen here are tens of thousands of distinct CDR3 sequences, 18% observed once, and the top ten hold 2.8%. V is TRBV28 and J is TRBJ1-5, with D uncertain. This sequence was found in a female donor with breast cancer. Specimen: naive CD4+ T cells sorted from a lymph node. Regarding subset: naive CD4+ T cells, CD4+CD45RA+CD25-. CDR3 region: CASSPQQANNQPQHF. The CDR3 DNA is TGTGCCAGCAGTCCGCAGCAGGCTAACAATCAGCCCCAGCATTTT.